Sequencing of this TCR beta chain was carried out in a study of blood T cell repertoires in COVID-19. Overall study: Samples taken during acute and convalescent COVID-19 were collected in the United States, Italy and Spain. The analysed material was cDNA or gDNA that came from T cells, B-cell-depleted T cells, or PBMCs.

The table came from immunoSEQ multiplex PCR; TCRdb's copy has only in-frame clones and leaves some out. The data contain approximately 180,000 clones, over 80% of them singletons. V trimming: 6 bases; J trimming: 0 bases; junction bases outside the gene matches: 10. The CDR3 has 17 amino acids. The V gene's germline CDR1 is LNHNV and CDR2 YYDKDF (reference sequence). The chain has TRBV15 and TRBJ2-3; 9 positions agree with TRBD2. Input material: peripheral blood. This TCR was sampled from a woman aged 45-60 years with acute or convalescent COVID-19. The DNA for the CDR3 is TGTGCCACCAGATCTGCCGGACTAGCGACTAGCACAGATACGCAGTATTTT. Translation gives CATRSAGLATSTDTQYF.